The present T cell receptor beta chain was sequenced within a study of T cell responses to AZD1222 COVID-19 vaccine. For the study at large: Researchers grouped second doses given at about 4 or about 12 weeks into one pool.

This CDR3 region has 13 residues. From germline, CDR1 is SGHTA and CDR2 FQGNSA. Trimming pared 2 bases from V and 2 bases from J, leaving 6 bases between. Comment on this clone: Its specificity is unknown. The same CDR3 arises from other DNA sequences in this sample as well.

Study-wide points: Spike regions recognized by vaccine-associated CD4 TCRs spanned the protein, led by 160-218 and 743-854. White British ancestry dominated among donors, who included more females, and clonal diversity was possibly underestimated.

Clones were sequenced by immunoSEQ multiplex PCR, and TCRdb holds only the in-frame ones, with some missing. The sample lists some 170,000 clones, about 89% occurring once. This receptor was obtained from an adult in good health. The source was peripheral blood, collected on day 0 of AZD1222 vaccination. The chain recombines TRBV7-2 with TRBJ2-5; D not certain. CDR3 residues: CASSLFPQETQYF. CDR3 nucleotides: TGTGCCAGCAGCTTATTCCCTCAAGAGACCCAGTACTTC.